These 25 T cell receptor beta chains came from one sample sequenced in a study of PD-L1 blockade in urothelial cancer. Stated time point: peripheral blood 6 weeks after treatment start. Repertoires were generated with immunoSEQ multiplex PCR, while TCRdb's copy carries only in-frame clones and drops some. The profile shows around 93,000 clones, over 65% of them singletons. The sequencing used PBMCs, collected around atezolizumab (anti-PD-L1) treatment. These receptors all come from a man aged 70-80 years with urothelial cancer.

This rearrangement joins TRBV2 to TRBJ1-5; 8 positions agree with TRBD1. Unmatched junction bases numbered 2, after V lost 6 bases and J lost 4 bases. The CDR3 runs 13 residues. CDR1 is SNHLY, CDR2 FYNNEI, per germline. CDR3 sequence reads: CASRGQGNQPQHF. The CDR3 DNA reads TGTGCCAGCAGAGGACAGGGAAATCAGCCCCAGCATTTT. The full variable domain, rest sourced from reference TRBV2 and TRBJ1-5, is EPEVTQTPSHQVTQMGQEVILRCVPISNHLYFYWYRQILGQKVEFLVSFYNNEISEKSEIFDDQFSVERPDGSNFTLKIRSTKLEDSAMYFCASRGQGNQPQHFGDGTRLSIL.

V and J are TRBV2 and TRBJ1-5, with D hard to call. Germline V gene data show CDR1 as SNHLY and CDR2 as FYNNEI. V was trimmed by 1 base and J by 2 bases, leaving 6 bases between them. The CDR3 runs 14 residues. CDR3 amino acids: CASSEERGNQPQHF. The CDR3 coding sequence is TGTGCCAGCAGTGAAGAACGGGGCAATCAGCCCCAGCATTTT.

The chain has TRBV9 and TRBJ2-6; a weak D match, TRBD2 (7 bases). V was pared by 4 bases and J by 1 base, with 15 bases between. The CDR3 runs 17 residues. Germline CDR1 SGDLS, CDR2 YYNGEE. This CDR3 reads CASSRGGASSGANVLTF. In DNA, the CDR3 is TGTGCCAGCAGCCGAGGGGGGGCTTCATCTGGGGCCAACGTCCTGACTTTC.

A single count supports this clone. CDR3 loop: CASTPGGNNSPLHF. CDR3 bases: TGTGCCAGCACCCCGGGGGGGAACAATTCACCCCTCCACTTT. This chain uses TRBV28 with TRBJ1-6; D perhaps matches TRBD1 (5 bases). The CDR3 extends over 14 amino acids. Germline assignment: CDR1 MDHEN and CDR2 SYDVKM. Trimming shortened V by 7 bases and J by 7 bases, and 14 bases separated the two germline ends. Together with reference TRBV28 and TRBJ1-6, the CDR3 gives the full variable domain: DVKVTQSSRYLVKRTGEKVFLECVQDMDHENMFWYRQDPGLGLRLIYFSYDVKMKEKGDIPEGYSVSREKKERFSLILESASTNQTSMYLCASTPGGNNSPLHFGNGTRLTVT.

This clone was seen a handful of times. The genes are TRBV28 and TRBJ1-5, with D possibly being TRBD1 (5 bases). The CDR3 has 15 amino acids. The germline gives CDR1 MDHEN, CDR2 SYDVKM. The ends were cut back, 3 bases at V and 12 bases at J, with 21 bases in the middle. CDR3 protein: CASSLAGGPISRQHF. The DNA for the CDR3 is TGTGCCAGCAGTTTGGCGGGGGGTCCGATCAGTCGCCAGCATTTT.

V gene TRBV9 combines with J gene TRBJ2-1; 9 bases match TRBD2. There are 15 residues in the CDR3. Germline CDR1 SGDLS, CDR2 YYNGEE. V trimming: 4 bases; J trimming: 6 bases; junction bases outside the gene matches: 8. CDR3 nucleotide sequence: TGTGCCAGCAGCATGCCTGGCGGGGGGGCCAATGAGCAGTTCTTC. This sequence encodes CASSMPGGGANEQFF.

The CDR3 DNA reads as TGCGCCAGCAAACCCCGGGACTATAGCTCCTACGAGCAGTACTTC. This encodes CASKPRDYSSYEQYF. This chain links TRBV5-1 with TRBJ2-7; TRBD2 matches 7 bases. In germline, CDR1 is SGHRS, CDR2 YFSETQ. The CDR3 runs 15 residues. The junction had 9 bases not matched to a gene; V was cut back by 6 bases and J by 0 bases.

This clone was observed a handful of times. The CDR3 nucleotides read TGTGCCAGCAGCCCCGGTCGCAATGAGCAGTTCTTC. Protein sequence: CASSPGRNEQFF. The chain joins TRBV6-6 to TRBJ2-1; D call uncertain. V was shortened by 6 bases and J by 6 bases, with 9 bases between the two germline ends. Germline CDR1 reads MNHNY; CDR2 reads SVGAGI (reference sequence). This CDR3 has 12 residues.

The V gene is TRBV14, the J gene TRBJ2-2; 11 positions match TRBD1. The CDR3 length is 15 residues. Germline CDR1 reads SGHDN; CDR2 reads FVKESK. V trimming: 4 bases; J trimming: 3 bases; junction bases outside the gene matches: 1. CDR3 coding DNA: TGTGCCAGCAGCCCGGGACAGGGGGACACCGGGGAGCTGTTTTTT. It encodes CASSPGQGDTGELFF.

This clone has only one observation. The V gene is TRBV5-5, the J gene TRBJ2-7, with D possibly being TRBD1 (6 bases). The CDR3 has 13 amino acids. V gave up 0 bases and J gave up 5 bases, with 9 bases separating them. Germline V gives CDR1 SGHKS, CDR2 YYEKEE (reference sequence). The CDR3 DNA reads as TGTGCCAGCAGCTTGGCAGGGGCGAACGAGCAGTACTTC. The encoded protein is CASSLAGANEQYF.

V is TRBV6-1 and J is TRBJ1-2, with D perhaps matching TRBD1 (6 bases). The V and J ends lost 0 bases and 4 bases respectively, with 6 bases between them. The CDR3 covers 13 residues. CDR1 is MNHNS and CDR2 is SASEGT in the germline V gene. CDR3 DNA sequence: TGTGCCAGCAGTGAAGCAGGGGGCTATGGCTACACCTTC. This translates into CASSEAGGYGYTF.

The rearrangement links TRBV7-9 to TRBJ1-2; D is possibly TRBD1 (6 bases). This CDR3 is 18 amino acids long. V shed 1 base and J shed 5 bases, with 23 bases lying between them. Germline-derived CDR1 and CDR2 are SEHNR and FQNEAQ (reference sequence). The CDR3 spells CASSLGTENRGRGYGYTF. Here the CDR3 DNA reads TGTGCCAGCAGCTTAGGGACAGAGAATAGGGGACGAGGTTATGGCTACACCTTC.

This clone is a singleton in its sample. The chain couples TRBV6-1 to TRBJ2-3, with D possibly being TRBD1 (5 bases). Germline lookup yields CDR1 MNHNS and CDR2 SASEGT. The length of the CDR3 is 12 residues. Trimming shortened V by 3 bases and J by 6 bases, and 7 bases separated the two germline ends. The CDR3 here is CASSDGADTQYF. The CDR3 DNA reads TGTGCCAGCAGTGATGGGGCGGATACGCAGTATTTT.

J is TRBJ2-5 and V is TRBV14; 13 bases are shared with TRBD2. With V trimmed by 5 bases and J by 2 bases, 2 bases remained unmatched. In germline, CDR1 is SGHDN, CDR2 FVKESK. CDR3 size: 15 residues. The CDR3 sequence: CASSATSGRQETQYF. As DNA, the CDR3 is TGTGCCAGCAGCGCGACTAGCGGGAGGCAAGAGACCCAGTACTTC.

V usage is TRBV5-4 and J usage is TRBJ1-5; D gene unclear. Germline V lookup: CDR1 SGHNT, CDR2 YYREEE (reference sequence). This CDR3 has 16 amino acids. V gave up 2 bases and J gave up 3 bases, with 15 bases separating them. The CDR3 here is CASSLGGSTTNQPQHF. The DNA of the CDR3 is TGTGCCAGCAGCTTAGGAGGCAGCACTACCAATCAGCCCCAGCATTTT.

This rearrangement joins TRBV4-3 to TRBJ2-7, with 8 bases identical to TRBD2. V lost 1 base, J lost 2 bases, and 7 bases stayed unmatched. CDR1 and CDR2 (germline): LGHNA, YSLEER. This CDR3 spans 16 amino acids. CDR3 region: CASSQASGSQPYEQYF. CDR3 nucleotide sequence: TGCGCCAGCAGCCAAGCCAGCGGGAGCCAGCCCTACGAGCAGTACTTC.

This clone was observed once. This chain links TRBV19 with TRBJ2-7, with D perhaps TRBD2 (5 bases). V was trimmed by 3 bases and J by 4 bases, leaving 7 bases between them. The CDR3 loop spans 12 amino acids. Per the germline V gene, CDR1 is LNHDA and CDR2 is SQIVND (reference sequence). The CDR3 loop reads CASSIPGYEQYF. For the CDR3, the DNA is TGTGCCAGTAGTATTCCGGGGTACGAGCAGTACTTC.

This chain joins TRBV19 and TRBJ1-1, with 9 bases lining up with TRBD1. This CDR3 is built from 15 residues. Germline V gene lookup returns CDR1 LNHDA and CDR2 SQIVND (reference sequence). J was trimmed by 7 bases and V by 5 bases; bases with no gene match: 11. CDR3 DNA sequence: TGTGCCAGTAGTCCCCTGGGACAGGGTAATGATGAAGCTTTCTTT. Protein sequence: CASSPLGQGNDEAFF.

A few counts support this clone. The chain uses TRBV5-1 and TRBJ1-1; the match to TRBD1 covers 8 bases. This CDR3 is 14 amino acids long. Trimming removed 4 bases from V and 2 bases from J; junction bases left unmatched: 4. Germline lookup yields CDR1 SGHRS and CDR2 YFSETQ. The CDR3 sequence is CASSGDRGNTEAFF. The DNA for the CDR3 is TGCGCCAGCAGCGGCGACAGGGGAAACACTGAAGCTTTCTTT.

This clone was counted only a few times. The chain uses TRBV29-1 and TRBJ2-7; weak D call: TRBD2 (6 bases). The germline V gene encodes CDR1 SQVTM and CDR2 ANQGSEA. The germline V and J ends were trimmed by 6 bases and 3 bases, with 12 bases remaining between them. The CDR3 consists of 12 residues. The CDR3 region has the DNA TGCAGCGTGGGGGAGGAGGGCTACGAGCAGTACTTC. It specifies CSVGEEGYEQYF.

The chain has TRBV7-9 and TRBJ2-2; D possibly corresponds to TRBD2 (5 bases). Germline loops: CDR1 SEHNR, CDR2 FQNEAQ (reference sequence). V lost 2 bases and J lost 7, with 11 bases in between. The CDR3 has 14 residues. Here the CDR3 DNA reads TGTGCCAGCAGCTTATTGGCTGAGGGCGGGGAGCTGTTTTTT. Translating it yields CASSLLAEGGELFF.

This chain joins TRBV23-1 and TRBJ1-5, with 7 bases identical to TRBD1. TRBV23-1 counts as an open reading frame of uncertain function. V shed 0 bases, J shed 3 bases, and the junction held 5 bases outside the gene matches. CDR3 length: 16 amino acids. Here the CDR3 DNA reads TGCGCCAGCAGTCAATCGATAAGGGGGCTCAATCAGCCCCAGCATTTT. Its protein product is CASSQSIRGLNQPQHF.

This clone was detected only once. The genes are TRBV5-5 and TRBJ2-7; 7 nucleotides line up with TRBD1. CDR3 length: 15 residues. In germline, CDR1 is SGHKS, CDR2 YYEKEE (reference sequence). The ends lost 0 bases at V and 2 bases at J; junction bases unmatched: 5. The CDR3 DNA reads TGTGCCAGCAGCTTGGAGGGACAGCGAACCTACGAGCAGTACTTC. Protein product: CASSLEGQRTYEQYF. Looking up the rest from reference TRBV5-5 and TRBJ2-7 gives the full variable domain: DAGVTQSPTHLIKTRGQQVTLRCSPISGHKSVSWYQQVLGQGPQFIFQYYEKEERGRGNFPDRFSARQFPNYSSELNVNALLLGDSALYLCASSLEGQRTYEQYFGPGTRLTVT.

The rearrangement uses TRBV11-3 and TRBJ2-3; 7 bases are a match to TRBD2. The ends lost 0 bases at V and 4 bases at J; junction bases unmatched: 16. The CDR3 sequence is 19 residues long. CDR1 and CDR2 from the germline V gene are SGHNT and YENEEA. The chain's CDR3 is CASSLDTSPEGGLSDTQYF. The CDR3 DNA reads TGTGCCAGCAGCTTAGATACCTCCCCCGAGGGAGGGCTGTCAGATACGCAGTATTTT.

The genes are TRBV5-1 and TRBJ2-2; 8 bases align to TRBD1. The germline V gene encodes CDR1 SGHRS and CDR2 YFSETQ. The CDR3 is 16 amino acids. Unmatched junction bases numbered 5, after V lost 3 bases and J lost 1 base. For the CDR3, the DNA is TGCGCCAGCAGCTATAACAGGGGGGAGAACACCGGGGAGCTGTTTTTT. It yields the protein CASSYNRGENTGELFF.